The 30 T cell receptor beta chains given below trace back to one sample, sequenced in a study of blood T cell repertoires in COVID-19. Generated by immunoSEQ multiplex PCR, the TCRdb table keeps only in-frame clones and is missing some. The sample shows roughly 150,000 clones, 65% to 85% of them seen only once. Sequencing input: peripheral blood. Receptors were obtained from a man aged 55-75 years with active or convalescent COVID-19.

The rearrangement links TRBV9 to TRBJ1-6, with D perhaps matching TRBD1 (6 bases). V was clipped by 3 bases and J by 7 bases, with 11 bases between them. Looked up from germline, CDR1 is SGDLS and CDR2 is YYNGEE. This CDR3 region has 14 residues. CDR3 in DNA: TGTGCCAGCAGCGCCAGGGGAACCAATTCACCCCTCCACTTT. Its protein product is CASSARGTNSPLHF.

J is TRBJ2-1 and V is TRBV7-9; 9 bases agree with TRBD2. The CDR3 covers 15 residues. V lost 1 base to trimming and J lost 6 bases; unmatched junction nucleotides: 4. Germline CDR1 is SEHNR and CDR2 is FQNEAQ (reference sequence). This chain's CDR3 is CASSLVASGTNEQFF. The CDR3 DNA follows: TGTGCCAGCAGCTTAGTGGCTAGCGGGACCAATGAGCAGTTCTTC.

The V and J genes are TRBV12-3 or TRBV12-4 and TRBJ2-1, with 7 bases identical to TRBD2. The ends lost 6 bases at V and 6 bases at J; junction bases unmatched: 5. The CDR3 has 13 amino acids. The CDR3 nucleotides are TGTGCCAGCAGCCTATCTAGCGGCAATGAGCAGTTCTTC. Amino acid sequence: CASSLSSGNEQFF.

The chain is built from TRBV18 and TRBJ2-7, with 8 nucleotides matching TRBD1. V dropped 5 bases and J dropped 2; count of bases not matched to a gene: 8. The CDR3 length is 15 residues. From germline, CDR1 is KGHSH and CDR2 LQKENI. This chain's CDR3 is CASSSTGEMAYEQYF. The CDR3 nucleotides are TGTGCCAGCTCATCGACAGGGGAGATGGCCTACGAGCAGTACTTC.

V gene TRBV7-9 combines with J gene TRBJ2-7; TRBD2 aligns across 8 bases. The CDR3 spans 17 residues. After removal of 6 bases from V and 3 bases from J, the junction contained 16 bases not matched to a gene. Germline V gives CDR1 SEHNR, CDR2 FQNEAQ (reference sequence). The CDR3 protein is CASSSPSPGTRGYEQYF. The CDR3 DNA follows: TGTGCCAGCAGTTCTCCCAGTCCCGGGACTAGGGGCTACGAGCAGTACTTC.

The chain combines TRBV15 with TRBJ2-5; 8 nucleotides line up with TRBD2. Germline loops: CDR1 LNHNV, CDR2 YYDKDF (reference sequence). CDR3 size: 15 residues. J lost 5 bases, V lost 5 bases, and 10 bases had no gene match. The CDR3 DNA reads TGTGCCACCAGCCGCGGTAGCGGGGTGGGGGAGACCCAGTACTTC. Translated, it gives CATSRGSGVGETQYF.

This rearrangement joins TRBV5-1 to TRBJ2-7; 8 bases line up with TRBD1. CDR3 length: 13 residues. Germline V CDR1 and CDR2: SGHRS, YFSETQ. V gave up 4 bases and J gave up 0 bases; unmatched junction bases: 0. CDR3: CASSGTGSYEQYF. CDR3 bases: TGCGCCAGCAGCGGGACAGGCTCCTACGAGCAGTACTTC.

This clone turned up a few times. CDR3 DNA: TGTGCCAGCAGTGAGAGGGCGGTCTCTGGAAACACCATATATTTT. It translates to CASSERAVSGNTIYF. This sequence joins TRBV2 and TRBJ1-3; D gene uncertain. V lost 3 bases and J lost 0, with 9 bases in between. CDR3 size: 15 residues. Germline-derived CDR1 and CDR2 are SNHLY and FYNNEI.

This clone was observed a handful of times. This chain joins TRBV28 and TRBJ1-2, with TRBD1 matching over 8 bases. This CDR3 spans 15 amino acids. Looked up from germline, CDR1 is MDHEN and CDR2 is SYDVKM. Germline trimming cut 4 bases from V and 4 bases from J; bases unmatched to any gene: 8. CDR3 residues: CASSYPDGQGYGYTF. CDR3 sequence (DNA): TGTGCCAGCAGTTACCCCGACGGACAGGGCTATGGCTACACCTTC.

The genes are TRBV18 and TRBJ2-1, with D possibly TRBD1 on 6 matching bases. V lost 2 bases, J lost 7 bases, and 15 bases lay in between. The CDR3 spans 15 residues. Germline V gives CDR1 KGHSH, CDR2 LQKENI. The CDR3 region is CASSPDQGLQNEQFF. CDR3 DNA: TGTGCCAGCTCACCAGACCAGGGGTTACAGAATGAGCAGTTCTTC.

V usage is TRBV10-3 and J usage is TRBJ1-1; TRBD1 aligns across 8 bases. With V trimmed by 10 bases and J by 3 bases, 13 bases remained unmatched. Germline V gives CDR1 ENHRY, CDR2 SYGVKD. This CDR3 has 15 amino acids. CDR3 sequence reads: CATPQGADRDTEAFF. The CDR3 DNA follows: TGTGCCACCCCTCAGGGGGCGGATAGGGACACTGAAGCTTTCTTT.

The chain has TRBV10-3 and TRBJ2-7, with D perhaps TRBD2 (5 bases). V was pared by 3 bases and J by 7 bases, with 19 bases between. Germline CDR1 and CDR2: ENHRY and SYGVKD. This CDR3 has 15 amino acids. The CDR3 spells CAISELAMSSGEQYF. In DNA, the CDR3 is TGTGCCATCAGTGAATTAGCCATGTCCTCGGGGGAGCAGTACTTC.

The chain carries TRBV5-1 and TRBJ1-2, with 9 bases aligning to TRBD1. V trimming: 6 bases; J trimming: 8 bases; junction bases outside the gene matches: 8. The CDR3 covers 13 residues. Germline V lookup: CDR1 SGHRS, CDR2 YFSETQ. The CDR3 DNA follows: TGCGCCAGCACCCCGGGACAGGGTGAAGGCTACACCTTC. Residues: CASTPGQGEGYTF. Filled out from reference TRBV5-1 and TRBJ1-2, the complete variable domain reads KAGVTQTPRYLIKTRGQQVTLSCSPISGHRSVSWYQQTPGQGLQFLFEYFSETQRNKGNFPGRFSGRQFSNSRSEMNVSTLELGDSALYLCASTPGQGEGYTFGSGTRLTVV.

The chain is built from TRBV28 and TRBJ1-2, with D tentatively TRBD1 (6 bases). CDR3 length equals 12 residues. Germline-derived CDR1 and CDR2 are MDHEN and SYDVKM. V shed 8 bases and J shed 4 bases, with 11 bases lying between them. CDR3 coding DNA: TGTGCCAGCGGACAGTTTTCCTATGGCTACACCTTC. This encodes CASGQFSYGYTF.

The genes are TRBV23-1 and TRBJ1-2, with D maybe TRBD1 (6 bases). TRBV23-1 is an open reading frame whose function is uncertain. This CDR3 comprises 11 residues. Trimming took off 3 bases at V and 13 bases at J, with 12 bases between the two ends. The CDR3 loop is CASSHRGEFTF. In DNA, the CDR3 is TGCGCCAGCAGTCACAGGGGCGAGTTCACCTTC.

This chain joins TRBV5-1 and TRBJ2-1, with 9 bases fitting TRBD2. The V gene's germline CDR1 is SGHRS and CDR2 YFSETQ. The CDR3 contains 13 residues. With 5 bases clipped from V and 6 bases from J, the junction kept 3 bases outside the gene matches. The chain's CDR3 is CASRTSGSNEQFF. CDR3 in DNA: TGCGCCAGCAGGACTAGCGGCTCCAATGAGCAGTTCTTC. Based on the CDR3 plus reference TRBV5-1 and TRBJ2-1, the full variable domain is KAGVTQTPRYLIKTRGQQVTLSCSPISGHRSVSWYQQTPGQGLQFLFEYFSETQRNKGNFPGRFSGRQFSNSRSEMNVSTLELGDSALYLCASRTSGSNEQFFGPGTRLTVL.

The rearrangement uses TRBV7-3 and TRBJ1-6, with TRBD1 matching over 11 bases. V shed 5 bases and J 6 bases; nucleotides not matched to a gene: 3. The CDR3 totals 15 residues. Germline CDR1 and CDR2: SGHTA and FQGTGA. CDR3 DNA: TGTGCCAGCAGCGTTGGGACAGGGGGTAATTCACCCCTCCACTTT. Residues: CASSVGTGGNSPLHF.

The chain is built from TRBV12-3 or TRBV12-4 and TRBJ1-5; a weak D match, TRBD1 (5 bases). The CDR3 length is 12 residues. V lost 8 bases and J lost 11, with 16 bases in between. Here the CDR3 reads CASAGKGLSQHF. CDR3 bases: TGTGCCAGCGCGGGGAAGGGACTATCCCAGCATTTT.

J is TRBJ1-5 and V is TRBV19; the match to TRBD1 covers 8 bases. Trimming removed 2 bases from V and 6 bases from J; junction bases left unmatched: 6. CDR1 is LNHDA, CDR2 SQIVND, per germline (reference sequence). The CDR3 has 15 residues. The CDR3 DNA reads TGTGCCAGTAGTATACAGGGACAGGCCGTTCAGCCCCAGCATTTT. This translates into CASSIQGQAVQPQHF. Variable domain in full (rest from reference TRBV19 and TRBJ1-5): DGGITQSPKYLFRKEGQNVTLSCEQNLNHDAMYWYRQDPGQGLRLIYYSQIVNDFQKGDIAEGYSVSREKKESFPLTVTSAQKNPTAFYLCASSIQGQAVQPQHFGDGTRLSIL.

The chain joins TRBV3-1 (or the pseudogene TRBV3-2) to TRBJ2-1; the D gene is possibly TRBD1 (6 bases). The germline V and J ends were trimmed by 1 base and 8 bases, with 18 bases remaining between them. This CDR3 has 16 residues. Germline V lookup: CDR1 LGHDT, CDR2 YNNKEL (reference sequence). The CDR3 spells CASSQAGTTTEDEQFF. DNA for the CDR3: TGTGCCAGCAGCCAAGCCGGGACAACCACGGAGGATGAGCAGTTCTTC.

The chain recombines TRBV4-1 with TRBJ1-1; D call uncertain. CDR1 and CDR2 (germline): MGHRA, YSYEKL. V lost 0 bases and J 4 bases, leaving 12 bases between the germline ends. The CDR3 extends over 15 amino acids. The CDR3 region is CASSQDGGLSTEAFF. The CDR3 DNA follows: TGCGCCAGCAGCCAAGATGGAGGGTTAAGCACTGAAGCTTTCTTT.

The chain has TRBV27 and TRBJ1-1; maybe TRBD1 (6 bases). V lost 0 bases and J 4 bases, leaving 9 bases between the germline ends. The CDR3 consists of 14 residues. Germline loops: CDR1 MNHEY, CDR2 SMNVEV (reference sequence). CDR3 in DNA: TGTGCCAGCAGTTTATCGGCAGGGGTCACTGAAGCTTTCTTT. This translates into CASSLSAGVTEAFF.

The chain joins TRBV28 to TRBJ2-5; a weak D match, TRBD2 (6 bases). Germline values: CDR1 MDHEN, CDR2 SYDVKM. This CDR3 comprises 13 residues. Trimming removed 3 bases from V and 7 bases from J, with 12 bases in between. The CDR3: CASSLAGSATQYF. The CDR3 DNA sequence: TGTGCCAGCAGTTTGGCGGGAAGCGCGACCCAGTACTTC.

The rearrangement links TRBV9 to TRBJ2-1, with TRBD2 matching 11 bases. The CDR3 length is 18 residues. Germline CDR1 SGDLS, CDR2 YYNGEE. The junction had 10 bases not matched to a gene; V was cut back by 3 bases and J by 2 bases. The DNA of the CDR3 is TGTGCCAGCAGCGAGAGCAGAACTAGCGGGAGTACCTACAATGAGCAGTTCTTC. This codes for CASSESRTSGSTYNEQFF. Based on the CDR3 plus reference TRBV9 and TRBJ2-1, the full variable domain is DSGVTQTPKHLITATGQRVTLRCSPRSGDLSVYWYQQSLDQGLQFLIQYYNGEERAKGNILERFSAQQFPDLHSELNLSSLELGDSALYFCASSESRTSGSTYNEQFFGPGTRLTVL.

This chain joins TRBV19 and TRBJ1-5, with 7 bases that match TRBD1. The CDR3 length is 15 residues. Trimming took 6 bases from V and 2 from J; bases not matched to a gene: 7. Germline values: CDR1 LNHDA, CDR2 SQIVND (reference sequence). CDR3 sequence reads: CASRIQGFGNQPQHF. The CDR3 region has the DNA TGTGCCAGTAGGATACAGGGGTTCGGCAATCAGCCCCAGCATTTT.

This chain uses TRBV28 with TRBJ1-2, with TRBD1 identical over 7 bases. Germline CDR1 reads MDHEN; CDR2 reads SYDVKM. J was trimmed by 1 base and V by 1 base; bases with no gene match: 9. The CDR3 extends over 17 amino acids. The CDR3 DNA reads TGTGCCAGCAGTTTATTGCAGGGACAGTTCATTAACTATGGCTACACCTTC. Translating it yields CASSLLQGQFINYGYTF.

J is TRBJ1-6 and V is TRBV11-2, with D possibly being TRBD1 (6 bases). Germline V gene lookup returns CDR1 SGHAT and CDR2 FQNNGV. The CDR3 sequence is 16 residues long. The V end was cut by 3 bases, the J end by 4 bases, with 13 bases between. The CDR3 nucleotides are TGTGCCAGCAGCTTGGTTGGGGGGGCTTATAATTCACCCCTCCACTTT. Protein sequence: CASSLVGGAYNSPLHF. Based on the CDR3 plus reference TRBV11-2 and TRBJ1-6, the full variable domain is EAGVAQSPRYKIIEKRQSVAFWCNPISGHATLYWYQQILGQGPKLLIQFQNNGVVDDSQLPKDRFSAERLKGVDSTLKIQPAKLEDSAVYLCASSLVGGAYNSPLHFGNGTRLTVT.

The chain uses TRBV5-5 and TRBJ2-4; TRBD1 matches at 9 bases. The junction had 3 bases not matched to a gene; V was cut back by 2 bases and J by 0 bases. CDR3 length equals 16 residues. Germline V gene lookup returns CDR1 SGHKS and CDR2 YYEKEE (reference sequence). CDR3 in DNA: TGTGCCAGCAGCTTACCGGGACAGGGAGCCAAAAACATTCAGTACTTC. This translates into CASSLPGQGAKNIQYF.

This chain joins TRBV6-5 and TRBJ1-3; no clear D gene. V lost 7 bases to trimming and J lost 9 bases, with 13 bases between them. The CDR3 length is 12 residues. Germline V gene sequence: CDR1 MNHEY, CDR2 SVGAGI. The CDR3 DNA is TGTGCCAGCATCTCCGGAGGGCGCACCATATATTTT. Residues: CASISGGRTIYF.

The chain carries TRBV6-5 and TRBJ1-1, with D uncertain. The CDR3 has 15 amino acids. The V end lost 4 bases, the J end lost 0 bases, and 12 bases lay between the germline ends. Germline V gene sequence: CDR1 MNHEY, CDR2 SVGAGI. CDR3 in amino acids: CASSSQQNLNTEAFF. CDR3 nucleotides: TGTGCCAGCAGTTCCCAACAGAATCTGAACACTGAAGCTTTCTTT.